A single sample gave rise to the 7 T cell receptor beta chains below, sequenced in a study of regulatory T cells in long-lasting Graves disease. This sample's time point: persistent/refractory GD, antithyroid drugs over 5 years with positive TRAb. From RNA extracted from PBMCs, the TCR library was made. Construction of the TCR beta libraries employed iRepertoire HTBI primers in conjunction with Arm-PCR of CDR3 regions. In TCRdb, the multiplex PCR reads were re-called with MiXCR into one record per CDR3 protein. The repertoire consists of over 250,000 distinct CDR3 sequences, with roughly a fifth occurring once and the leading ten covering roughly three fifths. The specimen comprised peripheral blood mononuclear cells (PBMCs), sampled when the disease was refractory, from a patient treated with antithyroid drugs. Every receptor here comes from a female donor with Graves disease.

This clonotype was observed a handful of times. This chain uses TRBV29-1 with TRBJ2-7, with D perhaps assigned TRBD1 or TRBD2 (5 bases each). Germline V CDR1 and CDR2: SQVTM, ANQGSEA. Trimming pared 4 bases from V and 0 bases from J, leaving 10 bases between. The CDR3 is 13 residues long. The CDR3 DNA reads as TGCAGCGTTGTTCTGGGGACCTCCTACGAGCAGTACTTC. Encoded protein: CSVVLGTSYEQYF.

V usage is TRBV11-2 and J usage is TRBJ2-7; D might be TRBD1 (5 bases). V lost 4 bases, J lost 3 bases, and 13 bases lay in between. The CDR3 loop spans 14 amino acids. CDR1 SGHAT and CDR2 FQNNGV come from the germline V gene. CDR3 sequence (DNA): TGTGCCAGCAGCTCCCAGGCCAGGGTCTACGAGCAGTACTTC. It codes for CASSSQARVYEQYF.

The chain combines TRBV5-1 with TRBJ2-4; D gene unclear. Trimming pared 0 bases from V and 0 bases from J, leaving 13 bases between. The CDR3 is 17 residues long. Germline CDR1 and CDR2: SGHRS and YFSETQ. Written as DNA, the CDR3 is TGCGCCAGCAGCTTGGGGTTTGAACTGCTAGCCAAAAACATTCAGTACTTC. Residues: CASSLGFELLAKNIQYF.

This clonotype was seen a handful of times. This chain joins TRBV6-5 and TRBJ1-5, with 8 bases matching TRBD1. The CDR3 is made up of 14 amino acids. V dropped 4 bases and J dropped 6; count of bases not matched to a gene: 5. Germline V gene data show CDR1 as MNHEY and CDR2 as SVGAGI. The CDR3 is CASSSAGGGQPQHF. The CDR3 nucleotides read TGTGCCAGCAGTTCCGCAGGGGGCGGTCAGCCCCAGCATTTT.

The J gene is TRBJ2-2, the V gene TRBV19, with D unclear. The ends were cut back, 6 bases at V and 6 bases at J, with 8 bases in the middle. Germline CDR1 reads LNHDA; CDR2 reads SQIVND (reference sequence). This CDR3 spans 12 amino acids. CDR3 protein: CASRTVPGELFF. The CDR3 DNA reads TGTGCCAGTAGAACAGTTCCCGGGGAGCTGTTTTTT. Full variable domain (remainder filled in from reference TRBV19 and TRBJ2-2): DGGITQSPKYLFRKEGQNVTLSCEQNLNHDAMYWYRQDPGQGLRLIYYSQIVNDFQKGDIAEGYSVSREKKESFPLTVTSAQKNPTAFYLCASRTVPGELFFGEGSRLTVL.

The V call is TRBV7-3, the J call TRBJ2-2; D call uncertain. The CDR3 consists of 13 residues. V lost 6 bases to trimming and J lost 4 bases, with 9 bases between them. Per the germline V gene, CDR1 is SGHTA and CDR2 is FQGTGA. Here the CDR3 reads CASSEDITGELFF. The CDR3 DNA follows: TGTGCCAGCAGTGAAGATATCACCGGGGAGCTGTTTTTT.

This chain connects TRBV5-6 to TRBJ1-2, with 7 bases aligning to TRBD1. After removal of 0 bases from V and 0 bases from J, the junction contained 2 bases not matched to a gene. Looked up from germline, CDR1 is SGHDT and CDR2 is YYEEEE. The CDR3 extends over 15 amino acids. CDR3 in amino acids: CASSLGDRPNYGYTF. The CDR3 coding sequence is TGTGCCAGCAGCTTGGGGGACAGACCTAACTATGGCTACACCTTC.